This record covers a single T cell receptor (beta chain). These data come from a study of cytomegalovirus exposure and HLA in healthy donors. About the study: Across some 400 genotyped donors, roughly 85% landed in the Caucasian-associated ancestry cluster.

With 60 Vbeta and 13 Jbeta primers, the PCR was carried out. Assay: immunoSEQ multiplex PCR; the TCRdb copy retains only in-frame clones and omits some. There are under 150,000 clones in the sample; about 77% occur only once, and 1.1% to 1.5% lies in the top ten. Losses at the gene ends were 0 bases for V and 4 bases for J; bases not matched to a gene: 3. The CDR3 length is 14 residues. In germline, CDR1 is GTSNPN, CDR2 SVGIG (reference sequence). The TCR comes from a woman in her forties in good health and CMV-seronegative. V usage is TRBV30 and J usage is TRBJ1-2; 9 bases map to TRBD1. What was sequenced was PBMCs. CDR3 region: CAWSVGGQGYGYTF. The CDR3 nucleotides are TGTGCCTGGAGTGTCGGGGGACAGGGCTATGGCTACACCTTC.